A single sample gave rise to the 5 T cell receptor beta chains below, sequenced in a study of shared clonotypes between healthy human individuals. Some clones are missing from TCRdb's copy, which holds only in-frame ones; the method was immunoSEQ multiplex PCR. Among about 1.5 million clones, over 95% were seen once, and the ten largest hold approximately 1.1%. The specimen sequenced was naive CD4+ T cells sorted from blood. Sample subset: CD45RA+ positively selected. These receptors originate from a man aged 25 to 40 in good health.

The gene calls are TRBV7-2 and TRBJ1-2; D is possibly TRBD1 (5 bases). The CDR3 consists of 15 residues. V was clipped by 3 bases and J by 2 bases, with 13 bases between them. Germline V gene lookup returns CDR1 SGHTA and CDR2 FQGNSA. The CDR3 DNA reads TGTGCCAGCAGCTTCGTACAGGCCAGAAACTATGGCTACACCTTC. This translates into CASSFVQARNYGYTF.

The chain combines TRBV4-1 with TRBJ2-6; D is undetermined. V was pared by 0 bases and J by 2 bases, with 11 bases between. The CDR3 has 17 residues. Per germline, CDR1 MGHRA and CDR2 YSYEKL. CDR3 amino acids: CASSQERVAPGANVLTF. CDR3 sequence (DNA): TGCGCCAGCAGCCAAGAAAGGGTAGCCCCTGGGGCCAACGTCCTGACTTTC.

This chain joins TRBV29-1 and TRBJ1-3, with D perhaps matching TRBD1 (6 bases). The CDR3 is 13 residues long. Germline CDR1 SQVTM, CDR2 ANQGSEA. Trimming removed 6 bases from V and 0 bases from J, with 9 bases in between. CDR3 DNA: TGCAGCGTGGGGGGGGCCTCTGGAAACACCATATATTTT. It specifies CSVGGASGNTIYF.

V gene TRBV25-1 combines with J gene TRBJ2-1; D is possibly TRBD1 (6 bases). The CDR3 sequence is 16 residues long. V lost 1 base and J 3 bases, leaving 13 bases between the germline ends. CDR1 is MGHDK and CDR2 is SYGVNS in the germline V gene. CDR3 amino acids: CASSEWGLGGYNEQFF. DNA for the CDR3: TGTGCCAGCAGTGAATGGGGGCTCGGCGGCTACAATGAGCAGTTCTTC.

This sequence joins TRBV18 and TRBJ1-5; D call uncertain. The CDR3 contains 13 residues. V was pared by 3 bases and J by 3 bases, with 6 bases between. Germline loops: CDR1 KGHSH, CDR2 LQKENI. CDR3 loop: CASSPSDNQPQHF. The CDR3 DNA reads TGTGCCAGCTCACCCTCAGACAATCAGCCCCAGCATTTT.